A selection of T cell receptor beta chains follows, all from one sample in a study of patients and donors after allogeneic stem cell transplantation. TCRdb recomputed calls from the RT-PCR reads with MiXCR, one row per CDR3 protein. The table shows about 410,000 distinct CDR3 sequences, with roughly 17% occurring only once. The sequencing input was blood, either unsorted or a sorted T cell fraction (not recorded which). The receptors were gathered from a human donor who was either an allogeneic HSCT recipient or a stem cell or donor lymphocyte infusion donor (not recorded which). It is not recorded whose cells these are; they may come from a transplant donor. The CDR3 runs from the conserved cysteine through the conserved F or W. A D gene is named only where the DNA matches it firmly. Not all rows give a size; the values are once, few, many and, for expanded clones, a class.

cdr3_nt: TGTGCCAGCAGCTCCCTGGGGACCGAGACCCAGTACTTC
cdr3_aa: CASSSLGTETQYF
j_call: TRBJ2-5
clone_size: few
d_call: .
v_call: TRBV7-8

cdr3_nt: TGTGCCAGCAGTTTTGGCGCTGGTTCACCCCTCCACTTT
cdr3_aa: CASSFGAGSPLHF
j_call: TRBJ1-6
clone_size: few
d_call: .
v_call: TRBV27

cdr3_nt: TGTGCCATCAGTGAAACGGGAGGATGGTACAATGAGCAGTTCTTC
cdr3_aa: CAISETGGWYNEQFF
j_call: TRBJ2-1
clone_size: many
d_call: TRBD2
v_call: TRBV10-3

cdr3_nt: TGCAGTGCTCCCTCTAAGGGAATCTATGGCTACACCTTC
cdr3_aa: CSAPSKGIYGYTF
j_call: TRBJ1-2
clone_size: .
d_call: .
v_call: TRBV20-1

cdr3_nt: TGTGCCAGCAGCGACCTACTCGGCGTGTTCCACAATGAGCAGTTCTTC
cdr3_aa: CASSDLLGVFHNEQFF
j_call: TRBJ2-1
clone_size: few
d_call: .
v_call: TRBV6-2/TRBV6-3

cdr3_nt: TGCGCCAGCAGCCCCCGGCCCTCCTACGAGCAGTACTTC
cdr3_aa: CASSPRPSYEQYF
j_call: TRBJ2-7
clone_size: .
d_call: .
v_call: TRBV5-1

cdr3_nt: TGTGCCAGCAGTCCACGGTCACCGGGACAGGGAAATCACATTCAGTACTTC
cdr3_aa: CASSPRSPGQGNHIQYF
j_call: TRBJ2-4
clone_size: .
d_call: TRBD1
v_call: TRBV12-3/TRBV12-4

cdr3_nt: TGTGCCAGCTCACCACCGGGACTAGCGGGCGGTGAGCAGTTCTTC
cdr3_aa: CASSPPGLAGGEQFF
j_call: TRBJ2-1
clone_size: few
d_call: TRBD2
v_call: TRBV18

cdr3_nt: TGTGCCAGCAGTGATGAGTCCGGGACGGGGATCTCCGAGCAGTACTTC
cdr3_aa: CASSDESGTGISEQYF
j_call: TRBJ2-7
clone_size: few
d_call: .
v_call: TRBV25-1

cdr3_nt: TGTGCTAGCAGCTTGGCCGGCAGGGCGGACTACGAGCAGTACTTC
cdr3_aa: CASSLAGRADYEQYF
j_call: TRBJ2-7
clone_size: few
d_call: .
v_call: TRBV5-6

cdr3_nt: TGCAGTGCTAGAGATCCAAAGAGGCCCGGGACGGCAAGGGGGGCTTTCTTT
cdr3_aa: CSARDPKRPGTARGAFF
j_call: TRBJ1-1
clone_size: .
d_call: .
v_call: TRBV20-1

cdr3_nt: TGTGCCAGCAGCCCGATTAACACCGGGGAGCTGTTTTTT
cdr3_aa: CASSPINTGELFF
j_call: TRBJ2-2
clone_size: many
d_call: .
v_call: TRBV18

cdr3_nt: TGCAGCGTTGGGGTTTCCCCAGAGACCCAGTACTTC
cdr3_aa: CSVGVSPETQYF
j_call: TRBJ2-5
clone_size: many
d_call: .
v_call: TRBV29-1

cdr3_nt: TGTGCCAGCAGTCCACAGGGGACTGACTACGAGCAGTACTTC
cdr3_aa: CASSPQGTDYEQYF
j_call: TRBJ2-7
clone_size: few
d_call: .
v_call: TRBV12-3/TRBV12-4

cdr3_nt: TGTGCCAGCAGCTTAGAATCAGGGTTTGGCTACACCTTC
cdr3_aa: CASSLESGFGYTF
j_call: TRBJ1-2
clone_size: .
d_call: .
v_call: TRBV11-2

cdr3_nt: TGCAGCGTACAGACAGGGGGCAATGGCTACACCTTC
cdr3_aa: CSVQTGGNGYTF
j_call: TRBJ1-2
clone_size: few
d_call: TRBD1
v_call: TRBV29-1

cdr3_nt: TGTGCCAGCAGACAGGATATAGGTGGGTCTGGGGCCAACGTCCTGACTTTC
cdr3_aa: CASRQDIGGSGANVLTF
j_call: TRBJ2-6
clone_size: few
d_call: .
v_call: TRBV25-1

cdr3_nt: TGCAGTGCTAGACTTTACACTGAAGCTTTCTTT
cdr3_aa: CSARLYTEAFF
j_call: TRBJ1-1
clone_size: .
d_call: .
v_call: TRBV20-1

cdr3_nt: TGTGCCACCAGTGACCGGCGGACACAAGAGACCCAGTACTTC
cdr3_aa: CATSDRRTQETQYF
j_call: TRBJ2-5
clone_size: .
d_call: .
v_call: TRBV24-1

cdr3_nt: TGTGCCAGTACCATGGGGTTTGGTCCCACTGAAGCTTTCTTT
cdr3_aa: CASTMGFGPTEAFF
j_call: TRBJ1-1
clone_size: few
d_call: .
v_call: TRBV19

cdr3_nt: TGTGCCAGCACCCCCTCAGGGGGGGGAGGTGGGAATGAGCAGTTCTTC
cdr3_aa: CASTPSGGGGGNEQFF
j_call: TRBJ2-1
clone_size: .
d_call: .
v_call: TRBV7-3

cdr3_nt: TGTGCCAGCAGTGAAGTGTCTTGGGGCAGCGTTAACACAGATACGCAGTATTTT
cdr3_aa: CASSEVSWGSVNTDTQYF
j_call: TRBJ2-3
clone_size: .
d_call: .
v_call: TRBV2

cdr3_nt: TGTGCCAGCAGCGTATATGTTGCCGGGGAGCTGTTTTTT
cdr3_aa: CASSVYVAGELFF
j_call: TRBJ2-2
clone_size: .
d_call: .
v_call: TRBV9

cdr3_nt: TGTGCCAGCAGTTTAAAGCCCTACGGTGAGCAGTTCTTC
cdr3_aa: CASSLKPYGEQFF
j_call: TRBJ2-1
clone_size: many
d_call: .
v_call: TRBV12-3/TRBV12-4

cdr3_nt: TGCGCCAGCAGCGCCGGACAGACACACTACGAGCAGTACTTC
cdr3_aa: CASSAGQTHYEQYF
j_call: TRBJ2-7
clone_size: many
d_call: .
v_call: TRBV5-1

cdr3_nt: TGTGCCAGCAGCTTGGAACTAGCGGGGCGGGAGCAGTACTTC
cdr3_aa: CASSLELAGREQYF
j_call: TRBJ2-7
clone_size: .
d_call: TRBD2
v_call: TRBV5-6

cdr3_nt: TGTGCCAGCAGCCTACTGGGGGGTGGAGAGACCCAGTACTTC
cdr3_aa: CASSLLGGGETQYF
j_call: TRBJ2-5
clone_size: .
d_call: .
v_call: TRBV7-6

cdr3_nt: TGTGCCAGCAGCGCCGTCCCGACGGGGGACGAGCAGTACTTC
cdr3_aa: CASSAVPTGDEQYF
j_call: TRBJ2-7
clone_size: .
d_call: .
v_call: TRBV9

cdr3_nt: TGTGCCACCAGCAGAGACCTTGGGGGGGGCAGAGACACCATATATTTT
cdr3_aa: CATSRDLGGGRDTIYF
j_call: TRBJ1-3
clone_size: .
d_call: .
v_call: TRBV15

cdr3_nt: TGTGCCAGCAACCTCATCCCCGCTGGAAACACCATATATTTT
cdr3_aa: CASNLIPAGNTIYF
j_call: TRBJ1-3
clone_size: few
d_call: .
v_call: TRBV12-3/TRBV12-4

cdr3_nt: TGCAGCGTCTCGGTGGGCCCCCAAGAGACCCAGTACTTC
cdr3_aa: CSVSVGPQETQYF
j_call: TRBJ2-5
clone_size: few
d_call: .
v_call: TRBV29-1

cdr3_nt: TGTGCCATCAGTGCTGGTAGCGGGATCCGGGATACGCAGTATTTT
cdr3_aa: CAISAGSGIRDTQYF
j_call: TRBJ2-3
clone_size: .
d_call: TRBD2
v_call: TRBV10-3

cdr3_nt: TGTGCCACCAGTGATTCGACAGACCGGAACACTGAAGCTTTCTTT
cdr3_aa: CATSDSTDRNTEAFF
j_call: TRBJ1-1
clone_size: few
d_call: .
v_call: TRBV24-1

cdr3_nt: TGTGCCAGCAGCTTAGTTTTGGGGCGAGGAGAGACCCAGTACTTC
cdr3_aa: CASSLVLGRGETQYF
j_call: TRBJ2-5
clone_size: .
d_call: .
v_call: TRBV7-2

cdr3_nt: TGTGCCACCAAAATTAGCGGGAGGGTAGACAATGAGCAGTTCTTC
cdr3_aa: CATKISGRVDNEQFF
j_call: TRBJ2-1
clone_size: .
d_call: TRBD2
v_call: TRBV24-1

cdr3_nt: TGTGCCAGCAGCGGATCTCAGGGTAACAATGAGCAGTTCTTC
cdr3_aa: CASSGSQGNNEQFF
j_call: TRBJ2-1
clone_size: few
d_call: .
v_call: TRBV21-1

cdr3_nt: TGCGCCAGCAGCCTAGCGGGGTATTTCACAGATACGCAGTATTTT
cdr3_aa: CASSLAGYFTDTQYF
j_call: TRBJ2-3
clone_size: many
d_call: TRBD2
v_call: TRBV5-1

cdr3_nt: TGTGCCACCAGTGGACTCCCAGTAGCGATGGATGAGCAGTTCTTC
cdr3_aa: CATSGLPVAMDEQFF
j_call: TRBJ2-1
clone_size: many
d_call: .
v_call: TRBV24-1

cdr3_nt: TGTGCCAGCAGCTTCGGGACGTCCGGGGAGCAGTACTTC
cdr3_aa: CASSFGTSGEQYF
j_call: TRBJ2-7
clone_size: .
d_call: .
v_call: TRBV5-4

cdr3_nt: TGTGCCATCAGTGACTCGGCCACGCCAGATACGCAGTATTTT
cdr3_aa: CAISDSATPDTQYF
j_call: TRBJ2-3
clone_size: few
d_call: .
v_call: TRBV10-3

cdr3_nt: TGCAGTGCTGGGGGGGCCTGGGAGCCCCAAGAGACCCAGTACTTC
cdr3_aa: CSAGGAWEPQETQYF
j_call: TRBJ2-5
clone_size: .
d_call: .
v_call: TRBV20-1

cdr3_nt: TGTGCCAGCAGTGAAGCGCTAGGGGCAGGAGCTGGCGGGGAGCTGTTTTTT
cdr3_aa: CASSEALGAGAGGELFF
j_call: TRBJ2-2
clone_size: .
d_call: .
v_call: TRBV6-1

cdr3_nt: TGTGCCAGCAGCTTGGGGACAGTTGCAACTAATGAAAAACTGTTTTTT
cdr3_aa: CASSLGTVATNEKLFF
j_call: TRBJ1-4
clone_size: .
d_call: TRBD1
v_call: TRBV11-2

cdr3_nt: TGTGCCAGTTACACCCCAAGTGGGACTGAAGCTTTCTTT
cdr3_aa: CASYTPSGTEAFF
j_call: TRBJ1-1
clone_size: few
d_call: .
v_call: TRBV19